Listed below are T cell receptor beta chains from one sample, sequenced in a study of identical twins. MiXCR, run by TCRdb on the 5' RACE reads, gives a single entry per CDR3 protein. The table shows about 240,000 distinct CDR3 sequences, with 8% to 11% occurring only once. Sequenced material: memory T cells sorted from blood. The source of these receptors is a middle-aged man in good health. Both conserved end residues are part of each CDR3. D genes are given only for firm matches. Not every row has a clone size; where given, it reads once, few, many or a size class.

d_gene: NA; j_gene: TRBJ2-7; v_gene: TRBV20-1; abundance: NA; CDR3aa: CSARVASEQYF; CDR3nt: TGCAGTGCTAGAGTTGCTAGCGAGCAGTACTTC
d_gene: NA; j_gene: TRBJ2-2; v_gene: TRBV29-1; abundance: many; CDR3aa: CSVEDGVGYTGELFF; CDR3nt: TGCAGCGTTGAAGATGGGGTCGGGTACACCGGGGAGCTGTTTTTT
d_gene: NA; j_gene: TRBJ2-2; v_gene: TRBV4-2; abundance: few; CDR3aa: CASSQDRLGGGELFF; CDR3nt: TGTGCCAGCAGCCAAGACAGACTAGGTGGCGGGGAGCTGTTTTTT
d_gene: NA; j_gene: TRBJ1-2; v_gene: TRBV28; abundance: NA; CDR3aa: CASSGVHGYTF; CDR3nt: TGTGCCAGCAGTGGGGTCCATGGCTACACCTTC
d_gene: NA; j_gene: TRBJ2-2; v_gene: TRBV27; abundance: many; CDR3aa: CASSLLSGGTTGELFF; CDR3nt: TGTGCCAGCAGTTTACTTAGCGGAGGGACTACCGGGGAGCTGTTTTTT
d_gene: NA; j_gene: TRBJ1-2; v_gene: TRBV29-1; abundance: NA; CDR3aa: CSAPTADYGYTF; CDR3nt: TGCAGCGCCCCTACGGCGGACTATGGCTACACCTTC
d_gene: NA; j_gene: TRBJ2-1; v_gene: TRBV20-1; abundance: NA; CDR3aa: CCADGPGIEQFF; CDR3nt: TGCTGTGCGGATGGGCCCGGGATTGAGCAGTTCTTC
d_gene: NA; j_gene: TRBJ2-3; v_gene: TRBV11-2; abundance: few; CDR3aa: CASSLRMREATDTQYF; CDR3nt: TGTGCCAGCAGCTTAAGGATGAGGGAGGCCACAGATACGCAGTATTTT
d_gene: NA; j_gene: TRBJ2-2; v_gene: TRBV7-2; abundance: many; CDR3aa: CASSRNMNTGELFF; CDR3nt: TGTGCCAGCAGCCGGAACATGAACACCGGGGAGCTGTTTTTT
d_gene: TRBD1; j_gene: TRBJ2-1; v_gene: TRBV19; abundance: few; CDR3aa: CASSKGGQVSSYNEQFF; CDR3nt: TGTGCCAGTAGTAAAGGGGGACAGGTGAGCTCCTACAATGAGCAGTTCTTC
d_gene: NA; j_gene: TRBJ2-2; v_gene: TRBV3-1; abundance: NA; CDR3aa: CASSQRGYTGELFF; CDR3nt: TGTGCCAGCAGTCAGAGGGGTTACACCGGGGAGCTGTTTTTT
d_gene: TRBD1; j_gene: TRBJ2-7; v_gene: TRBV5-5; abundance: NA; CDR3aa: CASSLLRPGQGFDEQYF; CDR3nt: TGTGCCAGCAGCTTGTTACGACCGGGACAGGGTTTCGACGAGCAGTACTTC
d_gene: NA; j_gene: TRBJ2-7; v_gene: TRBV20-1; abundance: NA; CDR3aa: CSARDRAGAAYEQYF; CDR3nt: TGCAGTGCTAGAGATCGGGCGGGGGCCGCCTACGAGCAGTACTTC
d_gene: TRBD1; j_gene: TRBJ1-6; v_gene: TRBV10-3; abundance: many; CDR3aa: CAARQGENSPLHF; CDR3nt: TGTGCCGCCCGCCAGGGGGAAAATTCACCCCTCCACTTT
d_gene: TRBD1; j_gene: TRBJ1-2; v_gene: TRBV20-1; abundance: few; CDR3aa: CSAQTSSTGTGFGYTF; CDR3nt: TGCAGTGCTCAAACCTCCTCTACCGGGACAGGGTTTGGCTACACCTTC
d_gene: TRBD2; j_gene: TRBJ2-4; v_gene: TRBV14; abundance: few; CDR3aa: CASSQGWGGNIQYF; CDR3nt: TGTGCCAGCAGCCAAGGTTGGGGGGGAAACATTCAGTACTTC
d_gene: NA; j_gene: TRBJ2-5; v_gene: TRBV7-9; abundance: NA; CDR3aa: CASSFDGPRDQETQYF; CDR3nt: TGTGCCAGCAGCTTTGATGGGCCCCGCGACCAAGAGACCCAGTACTTC
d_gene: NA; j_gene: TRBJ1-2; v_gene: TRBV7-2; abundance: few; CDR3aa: CASSFGSQGKGGYAF; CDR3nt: TGTGCCAGCAGCTTCGGTTCCCAGGGGAAAGGTGGCTACGCCTTC
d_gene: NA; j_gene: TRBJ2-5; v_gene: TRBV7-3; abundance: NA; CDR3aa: CASSLTGTYQETQYF; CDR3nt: TGTGCCAGCAGCTTGACCGGGACTTACCAAGAGACCCAGTACTTC
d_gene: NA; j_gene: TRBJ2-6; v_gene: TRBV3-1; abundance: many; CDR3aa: CASSPTPRTGANVLTF; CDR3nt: TGTGCCAGCAGCCCTACACCCAGGACAGGGGCCAACGTCCTGACTTTC
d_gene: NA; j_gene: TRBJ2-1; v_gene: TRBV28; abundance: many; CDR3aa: CASSLGGQTYNEQFF; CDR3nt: TGTGCCAGCAGTTTAGGTGGTCAGACCTACAATGAGCAGTTCTTC
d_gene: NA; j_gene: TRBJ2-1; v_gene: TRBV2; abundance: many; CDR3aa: CASSLVQYLGNEQFF; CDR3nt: TGTGCCAGCAGTTTAGTACAATATTTGGGGAATGAGCAGTTCTTC
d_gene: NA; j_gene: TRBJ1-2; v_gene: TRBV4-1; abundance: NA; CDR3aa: CASSQVTGRINGYTF; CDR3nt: TGCGCCAGCAGCCAAGTAACGGGCAGAATAAATGGCTACACCTTC
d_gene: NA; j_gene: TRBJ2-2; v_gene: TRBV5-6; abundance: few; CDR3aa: CASSSDPGTLTGELFF; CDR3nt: TGTGCCAGCAGCTCGGACCCCGGGACACTCACCGGGGAGCTGTTTTTT
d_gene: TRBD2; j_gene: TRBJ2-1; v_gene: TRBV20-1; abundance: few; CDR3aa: CSAPGLAGGQSSYNEQFF; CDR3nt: TGCAGTGCTCCAGGACTAGCGGGGGGCCAGAGCTCCTACAATGAGCAGTTCTTC
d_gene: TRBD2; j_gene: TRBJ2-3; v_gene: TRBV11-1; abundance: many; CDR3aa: CASSALAGGHVGDTQYF; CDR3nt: TGTGCCAGCAGCGCTCTAGCGGGGGGGCACGTTGGAGATACGCAGTATTTT
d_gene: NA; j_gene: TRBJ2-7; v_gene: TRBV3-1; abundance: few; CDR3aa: CASSQQGGYEQYF; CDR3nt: TGTGCCAGCAGCCAACAGGGTGGGTACGAGCAGTACTTC
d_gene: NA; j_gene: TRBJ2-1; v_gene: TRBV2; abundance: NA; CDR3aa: CASSERQASGPYNEQFF; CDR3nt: TGTGCCAGCAGTGAAAGACAGGCTAGCGGACCCTACAATGAGCAGTTCTTC
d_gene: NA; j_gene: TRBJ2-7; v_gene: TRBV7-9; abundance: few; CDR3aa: CASSYGKGPWGYEQYF; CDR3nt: TGTGCCAGCAGCTATGGAAAGGGGCCATGGGGATACGAGCAGTACTTC
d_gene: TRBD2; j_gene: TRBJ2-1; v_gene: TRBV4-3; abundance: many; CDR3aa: CASSQTSGRADEQFF; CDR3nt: TGCGCCAGCAGCCAGACTAGCGGGAGAGCGGATGAGCAGTTCTTC
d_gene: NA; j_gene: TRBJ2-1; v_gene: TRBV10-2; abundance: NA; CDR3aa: CASMGPLSDEQFF; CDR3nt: TGCGCCAGCATGGGGCCGCTTTCGGATGAGCAGTTCTTC
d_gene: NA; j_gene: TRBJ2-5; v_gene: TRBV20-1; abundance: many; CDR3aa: CSASLSTSQETQYF; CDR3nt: TGCAGTGCTAGTTTAAGTACCAGCCAAGAGACCCAGTACTTC
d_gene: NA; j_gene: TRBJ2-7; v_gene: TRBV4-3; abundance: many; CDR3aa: CASSQDDGGREQYF; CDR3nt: TGCGCCAGCAGCCAAGATGATGGGGGACGGGAGCAGTACTTC
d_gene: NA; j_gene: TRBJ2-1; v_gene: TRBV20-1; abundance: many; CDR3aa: CSARRGRANYNEQFF; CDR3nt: TGCAGTGCTAGGCGGGGCAGAGCAAATTACAATGAGCAGTTCTTC
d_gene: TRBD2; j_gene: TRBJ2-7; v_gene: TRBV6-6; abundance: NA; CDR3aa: CASTGTSVEQYF; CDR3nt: TGTGCCAGCACCGGGACTAGCGTGGAGCAGTACTTC
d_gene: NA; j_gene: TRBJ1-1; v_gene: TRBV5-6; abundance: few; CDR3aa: CASSSGRSGEAFF; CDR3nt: TGTGCCAGCAGCTCTGGACGGAGCGGTGAAGCTTTCTTT
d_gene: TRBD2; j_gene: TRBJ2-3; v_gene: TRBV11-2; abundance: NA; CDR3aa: CASSPLMTSGRAPDTQYF; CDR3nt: TGTGCCAGCAGCCCACTGATGACTAGCGGGAGGGCCCCAGATACGCAGTATTTT
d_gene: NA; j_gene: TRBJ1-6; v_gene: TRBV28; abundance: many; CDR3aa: CASSLSPYNSPLHF; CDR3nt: TGTGCCAGCAGTTTATCCCCTTATAATTCACCCCTCCACTTT
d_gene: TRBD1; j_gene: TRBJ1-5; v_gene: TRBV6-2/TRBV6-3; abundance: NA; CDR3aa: CASSTDRASQPQHF; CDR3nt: TGTGCCAGCAGCACCGACAGGGCAAGTCAGCCCCAGCATTTT
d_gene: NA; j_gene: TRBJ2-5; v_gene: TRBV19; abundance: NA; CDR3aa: CASSTRREVGTQYF; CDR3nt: TGTGCCAGTAGTACAAGGAGGGAAGTGGGGACCCAGTACTTC
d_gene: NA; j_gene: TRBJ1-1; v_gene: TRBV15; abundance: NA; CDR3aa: CATSRDISSAYEAFF; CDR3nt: TGTGCCACCAGCAGAGATATTTCATCGGCTTATGAAGCTTTCTTT
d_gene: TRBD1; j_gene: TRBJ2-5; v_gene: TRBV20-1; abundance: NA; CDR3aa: CSADRQGEETQYF; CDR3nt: TGCAGTGCGGACCGACAGGGCGAAGAGACCCAGTACTTC
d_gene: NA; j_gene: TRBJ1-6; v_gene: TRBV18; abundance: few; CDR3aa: CASSPKGPYNSPLHF; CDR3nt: TGTGCCAGCTCACCGAAAGGCCCTTATAATTCACCCCTCCACTTT